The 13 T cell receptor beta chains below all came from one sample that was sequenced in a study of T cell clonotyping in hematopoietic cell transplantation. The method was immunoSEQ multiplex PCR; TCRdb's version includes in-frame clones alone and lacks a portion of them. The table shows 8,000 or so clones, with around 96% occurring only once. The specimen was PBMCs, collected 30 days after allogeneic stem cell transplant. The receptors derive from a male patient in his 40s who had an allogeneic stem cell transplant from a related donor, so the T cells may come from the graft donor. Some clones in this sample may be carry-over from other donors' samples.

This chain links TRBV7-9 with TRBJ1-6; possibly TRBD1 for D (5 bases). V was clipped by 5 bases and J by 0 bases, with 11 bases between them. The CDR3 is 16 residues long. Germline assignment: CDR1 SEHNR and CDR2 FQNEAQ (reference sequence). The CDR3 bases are TGTGCCAGCAGCCCCGTAGGGGACTCCTATAATTCACCCCTCCACTTT. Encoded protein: CASSPVGDSYNSPLHF.

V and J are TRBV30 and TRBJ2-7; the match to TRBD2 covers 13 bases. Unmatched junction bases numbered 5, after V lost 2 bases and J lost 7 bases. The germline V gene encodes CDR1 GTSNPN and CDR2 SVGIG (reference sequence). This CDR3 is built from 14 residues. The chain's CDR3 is CAWSKPGLAGEQYF. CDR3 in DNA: TGTGCCTGGAGTAAACCGGGACTAGCGGGAGAGCAGTACTTC.

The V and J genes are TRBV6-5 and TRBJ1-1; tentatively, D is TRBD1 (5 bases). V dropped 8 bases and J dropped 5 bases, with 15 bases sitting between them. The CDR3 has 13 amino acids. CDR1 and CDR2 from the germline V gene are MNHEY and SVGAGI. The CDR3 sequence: CASASRWGTEAFF. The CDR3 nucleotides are TGTGCCAGCGCCTCCAGGTGGGGGACTGAAGCTTTCTTT.

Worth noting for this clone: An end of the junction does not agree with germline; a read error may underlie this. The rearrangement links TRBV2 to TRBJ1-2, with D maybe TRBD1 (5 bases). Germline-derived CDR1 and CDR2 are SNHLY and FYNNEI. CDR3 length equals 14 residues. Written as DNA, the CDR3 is TGTGCCAGCAGCCCCAGCGGGGGGGAATATGTCTACACCTTC. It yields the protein CASSPSGGEYVYTF.

As DNA, the CDR3 is TGTGCCAGCAGCTTAGAGGAGTGGGGACAGCCCCAGCATTTT. This translates into CASSLEEWGQPQHF. The genes are TRBV7-8 and TRBJ1-5; D gene unclear. V lost 1 base, J lost 7 bases, and 11 bases lay in between. Per germline, CDR1 SGHVS and CDR2 FQNEAQ. The CDR3 length is 14 residues.

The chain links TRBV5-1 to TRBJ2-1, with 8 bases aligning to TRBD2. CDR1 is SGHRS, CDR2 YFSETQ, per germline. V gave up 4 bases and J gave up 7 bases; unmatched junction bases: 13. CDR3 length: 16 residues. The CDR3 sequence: CASSPDPNSGTNEQFF. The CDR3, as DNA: TGCGCCAGCAGCCCCGATCCCAATAGCGGGACAAATGAGCAGTTCTTC. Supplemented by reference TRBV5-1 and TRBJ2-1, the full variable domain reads KAGVTQTPRYLIKTRGQQVTLSCSPISGHRSVSWYQQTPGQGLQFLFEYFSETQRNKGNFPGRFSGRQFSNSRSEMNVSTLELGDSALYLCASSPDPNSGTNEQFFGPGTRLTVL.

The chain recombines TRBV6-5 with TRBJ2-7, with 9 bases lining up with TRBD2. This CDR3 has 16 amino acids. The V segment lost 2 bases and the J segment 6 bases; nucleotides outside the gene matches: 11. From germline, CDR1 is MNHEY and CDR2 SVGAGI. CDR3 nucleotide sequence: TGTGCCAGCAGTTACCTAGGCTTAGCGGGGGCGGGCGAGCAGTACTTC. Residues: CASSYLGLAGAGEQYF.

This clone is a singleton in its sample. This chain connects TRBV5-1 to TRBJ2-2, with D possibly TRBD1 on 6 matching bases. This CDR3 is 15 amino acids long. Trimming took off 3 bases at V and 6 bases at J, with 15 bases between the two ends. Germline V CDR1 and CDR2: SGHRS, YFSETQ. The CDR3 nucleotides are TGCGCCAGCAGCTCCGAAGGGACACCGGCCGGGGAGCTGTTTTTT. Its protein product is CASSSEGTPAGELFF.

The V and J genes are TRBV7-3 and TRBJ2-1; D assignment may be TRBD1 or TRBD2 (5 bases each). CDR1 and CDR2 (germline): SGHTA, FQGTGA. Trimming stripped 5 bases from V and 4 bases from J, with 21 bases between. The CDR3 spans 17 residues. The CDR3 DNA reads TGTGCCAGCAGCCCCTCACCGGGACGTGGAGGATACAATGAGCAGTTCTTC. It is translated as CASSPSPGRGGYNEQFF.

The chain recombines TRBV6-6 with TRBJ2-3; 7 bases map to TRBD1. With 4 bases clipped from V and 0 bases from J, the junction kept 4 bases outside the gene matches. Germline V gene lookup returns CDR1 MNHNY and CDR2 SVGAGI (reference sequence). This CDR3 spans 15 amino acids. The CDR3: CASSWMGQSTDTQYF. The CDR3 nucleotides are TGTGCCAGCAGTTGGATGGGACAGAGCACAGATACGCAGTATTTT.

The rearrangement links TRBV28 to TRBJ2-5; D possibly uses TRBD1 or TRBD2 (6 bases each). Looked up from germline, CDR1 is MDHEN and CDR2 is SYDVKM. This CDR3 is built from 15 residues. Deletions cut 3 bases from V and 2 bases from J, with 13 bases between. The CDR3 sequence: CASSFKGGWQETQYF. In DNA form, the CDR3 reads TGTGCCAGCAGTTTCAAAGGGGGGTGGCAAGAGACCCAGTACTTC.

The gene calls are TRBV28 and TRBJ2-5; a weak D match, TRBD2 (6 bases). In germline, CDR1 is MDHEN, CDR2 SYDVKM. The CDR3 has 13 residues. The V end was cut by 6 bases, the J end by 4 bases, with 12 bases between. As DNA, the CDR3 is TGTGCCAGCAGCCTGGGGACTGGAGAGACCCAGTACTTC. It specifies CASSLGTGETQYF.

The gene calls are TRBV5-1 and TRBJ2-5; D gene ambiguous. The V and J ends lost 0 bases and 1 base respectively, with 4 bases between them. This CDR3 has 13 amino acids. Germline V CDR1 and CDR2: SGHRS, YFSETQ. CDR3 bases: TGCGCCAGCAGCTTGGATACCCAAGAGACCCAGTACTTC. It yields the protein CASSLDTQETQYF.